These T cell receptor beta chains were read from a single sample in a study of T cell repertoires in cytomegalovirus infection. Their antigens are not known. TCRdb called the reads again in MiXCR, with one record for every CDR3 protein. The repertoire holds some 320,000 distinct CDR3 sequences, 25% to 30% seen once, with around 18% in the top ten. The sequencing used cultured PBMCs, collected from culture after CMV antigen stimulation. The receptors here all came from a human donor in good health (CMV status not recorded). Some clones in this sample may be carry-over from other donors' samples. Each CDR3 is given with its conserved first and last residue. D genes are given only for firm matches. Only some rows state a clone size, as once, few, many or a class for expanded clones.

j_call	v_call	d_call	clone_size	cdr3_nt	cdr3_aa
TRBJ1-1	TRBV6-5	NA	few	TGTGCCAGCAGTACCCTGGCAGAGGGGGGAGGCACTGAAGCTTTCTTT	CASSTLAEGGGTEAFF
TRBJ2-1	TRBV10-2	NA	NA	TGCGCCAGCAGTGAGCTGAATGAGCAGTTCTTC	CASSELNEQFF
TRBJ2-3	TRBV7-3	NA	NA	TGTGCCGGCAGCCCCTTGGGTTCTAGCACAGATACGCAGTATTTT	CAGSPLGSSTDTQYF
TRBJ2-1	TRBV9	TRBD2	few	TGTGCCAGCAGCGTAGGGCTAGCGGGGAGTTACAATGAGCAGTTCTTC	CASSVGLAGSYNEQFF
TRBJ2-1	TRBV19	TRBD1	NA	TGTGCCAGTAGTTTACAGGGGTCGGGTGAGCAGTTCTTC	CASSLQGSGEQFF
TRBJ2-5	TRBV5-4	NA	NA	TGTGCCAGCAGTCGGTGGCCGTCCCAAGAGACCCAGTACTTC	CASSRWPSQETQYF
TRBJ2-7	TRBV28	NA	NA	TGTGCCAGCAGGGAGCCAGTCGTCTACGAGCAGTACTTC	CASREPVVYEQYF
TRBJ1-2	TRBV12-3/TRBV12-4	NA	NA	TGTGCCAGCAGCGATGACAGGTTGAACTATGGCTACACCTTC	CASSDDRLNYGYTF
TRBJ2-1	TRBV7-2	NA	many	TGTGCCAGCTCCCCTAACGGGTACTCCTACAATGAGCAGTTCTTC	CASSPNGYSYNEQFF
TRBJ2-5	TRBV7-2	NA	many	TGTGCCAGCCATGACCCCTCCGCTACCAACCAAGAGACCCAGTACTTC	CASHDPSATNQETQYF
TRBJ1-1	TRBV7-4	NA	NA	TGTGCCAGCAGCTTAGGATGGGCGGGGAACACTGAAGCTTTCTTT	CASSLGWAGNTEAFF
TRBJ1-2	TRBV11-2	NA	NA	TGTGCCAGCAGCTTAGAAGGAGGACAGTGGTCTAACTATGGCTACACCTTC	CASSLEGGQWSNYGYTF
TRBJ1-1	TRBV18	NA	few	TGTGCCAGCTCACCACCGATAGGGACGCAAGCTGAAGCTTTCTTT	CASSPPIGTQAEAFF
TRBJ2-2	TRBV7-2	NA	few	TGTGCCAGCAGGACTCCTGGAATAAACACCGGGGAGCTGTTTTTT	CASRTPGINTGELFF
TRBJ1-2	TRBV10-3	TRBD1	few	TGTGCCATCAGTGCGACAACTTCAGCACAGGGGGCTGGTGGCTACACCTTC	CAISATTSAQGAGGYTF
TRBJ2-1	TRBV19	TRBD1	NA	TGTGCCAGTAGTCTGACAGGGATCGATGAGCAGTTCTTC	CASSLTGIDEQFF
TRBJ1-1	TRBV29-1	TRBD1	NA	TGCAGCGTGGCGGGACAGGCTAGGGAAGCTTTCTTT	CSVAGQAREAFF